What follows is one TCR beta chain and its context. Assay used: immunoSEQ multiplex PCR; TCRdb lists only in-frame clones, some missing. The sample records under 850,000 clones, approximately 92% being singletons. The entry originates in a study of shared clonotypes between healthy human individuals. The J segment lost 6 bases and the V segment lost 4 bases, leaving 5 bases of the junction unmatched. CDR3 length: 14 amino acids. CDR1 and CDR2 (germline): MNHNY, SVGAGI (reference sequence). Cells designated naive CD8 were CD45RO-negative and were positively selected for CCR7, with terminally differentiated effector memory CD45RA+ cells excluded.

The TCR comes from a man aged 25-45 years in good health. The sample consisted of naive CD8+ T cells sorted from blood. The rearrangement uses TRBV6-6 and TRBJ2-1; 8 bases match TRBD2. CDR3 DNA sequence: TGTGCCAGCAGTTGGCTAGCGGGTTCCAATGAGCAGTTCTTC. As protein: CASSWLAGSNEQFF.